This T cell receptor beta chain was captured in a study of cytomegalovirus exposure and HLA in healthy donors. About the study: Genotyping showed around 81% of 398 donors falling in the Caucasian-associated ancestry cluster. Findings and limits, study-wide: Researchers reported from a later analysis that most CMV-associated TCR beta chains appeared HLA-restricted. Among the sequence variants, a highly shared cluster was likely an artifact of sequencing. Analysis performed later found more than 15,000 TCR beta sequences associated with HLA alleles at 0.05 false discovery rate.

For this clone: Its antigen is as yet unknown.

V shed 1 base, J shed 4 bases, and the junction held 6 bases outside the gene matches. Per germline, CDR1 LNHDA and CDR2 SQIVND (reference sequence). This CDR3 is 16 amino acids long. Amplification used 60 Vbeta primers and 13 Jbeta primers. Clones were read by immunoSEQ multiplex PCR, and TCRdb kept only the in-frame ones, dropping some. The sample has about 160,000 clones, around 79% seen once; the top ten hold roughly 2.8%. Sample: PBMCs. The chain joins TRBV19 to TRBJ2-1; TRBD2 aligns across 8 bases. The TCR sequence derives from a woman in her forties in good health and CMV-seropositive. The CDR3 loop reads CASSIASSGTYNEQFF. DNA for the CDR3: TGTGCCAGTAGTATAGCGAGTAGCGGGACTTACAATGAGCAGTTCTTC.